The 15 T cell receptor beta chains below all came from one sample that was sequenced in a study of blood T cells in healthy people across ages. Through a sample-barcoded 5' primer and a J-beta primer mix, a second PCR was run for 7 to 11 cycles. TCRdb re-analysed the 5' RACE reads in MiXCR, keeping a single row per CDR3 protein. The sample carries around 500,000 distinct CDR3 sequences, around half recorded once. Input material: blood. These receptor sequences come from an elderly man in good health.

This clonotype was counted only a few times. CDR3 amino acids: CASSSAQGQLLDEQYF. The CDR3 DNA is TGTGCCAGCAGTTCGGCCCAGGGACAGCTTTTGGACGAGCAGTACTTC. The chain joins TRBV12-3 or TRBV12-4 to TRBJ2-7, with TRBD1 identical over 7 bases. J gave up 5 bases and V 4 bases, and 14 bases lay outside the gene matches. This CDR3 spans 16 amino acids.

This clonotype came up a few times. CDR3 coding DNA: TGTGCCACCAGCAGACGGACTAGCGGGGTAAATGAGCAGTACTTC. Its protein product is CATSRRTSGVNEQYF. This rearrangement joins TRBV15 to TRBJ2-5; 12 bases line up with TRBD2. The CDR3 spans 15 residues. The germline V gene encodes CDR1 LNHNV and CDR2 YYDKDF (reference sequence). V gave up 2 bases and J gave up 11 bases; unmatched junction bases: 9. The full variable domain, rest sourced from reference TRBV15 and TRBJ2-5, is DAMVIQNPRYQVTQFGKPVTLSCSQTLNHNVMYWYQQKSSQAPKLLFHYYDKDFNNEADTPDNFQSRRPNTSFCFLDIRSPGLGDTAMYLCATSRRTSGVNEQYFGPGTRLLVL.

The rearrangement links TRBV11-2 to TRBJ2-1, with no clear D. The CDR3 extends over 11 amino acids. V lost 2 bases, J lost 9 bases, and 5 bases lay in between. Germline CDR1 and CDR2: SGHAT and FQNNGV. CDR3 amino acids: CASSLSAEQFF. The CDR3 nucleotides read TGTGCCAGCAGCTTATCGGCTGAGCAGTTCTTC. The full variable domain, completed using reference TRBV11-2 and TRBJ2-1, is EAGVAQSPRYKIIEKRQSVAFWCNPISGHATLYWYQQILGQGPKLLIQFQNNGVVDDSQLPKDRFSAERLKGVDSTLKIQPAKLEDSAVYLCASSLSAEQFFGPGTRLTVL.

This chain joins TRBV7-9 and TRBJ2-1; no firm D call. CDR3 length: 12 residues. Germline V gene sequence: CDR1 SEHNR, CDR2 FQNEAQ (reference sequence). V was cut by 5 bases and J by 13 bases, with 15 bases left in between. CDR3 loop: CASSLILKTQFF. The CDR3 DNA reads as TGTGCCAGCAGCCTTATTCTGAAGACCCAGTTCTTC.

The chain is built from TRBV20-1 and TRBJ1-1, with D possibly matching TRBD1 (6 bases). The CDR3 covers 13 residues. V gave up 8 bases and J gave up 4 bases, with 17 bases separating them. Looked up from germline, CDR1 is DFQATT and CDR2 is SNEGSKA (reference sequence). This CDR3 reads CSPYTGHSTEAFF. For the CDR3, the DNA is TGCAGTCCGTACACAGGGCATTCCACTGAAGCTTTCTTT.

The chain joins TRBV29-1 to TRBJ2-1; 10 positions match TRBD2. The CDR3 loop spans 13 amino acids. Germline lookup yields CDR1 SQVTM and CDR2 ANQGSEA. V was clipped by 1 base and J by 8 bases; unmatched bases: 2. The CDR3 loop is CSVEGSGRYEQFF. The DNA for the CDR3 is TGCAGCGTTGAAGGTAGCGGGAGGTATGAGCAGTTCTTC.

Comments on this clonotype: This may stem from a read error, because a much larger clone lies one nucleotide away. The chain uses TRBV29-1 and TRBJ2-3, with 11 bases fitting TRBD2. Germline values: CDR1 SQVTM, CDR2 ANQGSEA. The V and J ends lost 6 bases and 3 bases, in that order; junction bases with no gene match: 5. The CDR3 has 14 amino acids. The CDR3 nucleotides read TGCAGCGTCGAGGGACTAGCGGAGACAGATACGCAGTATTTT. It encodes CSVEGLAETDTQYF.

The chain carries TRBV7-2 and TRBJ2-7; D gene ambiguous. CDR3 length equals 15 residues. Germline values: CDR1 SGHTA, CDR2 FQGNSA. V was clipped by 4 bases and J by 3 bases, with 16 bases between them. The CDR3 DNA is TGTGCCAGCAGCTCGATCGACTCCCCCATCTACGAGCAGTACTTC. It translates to CASSSIDSPIYEQYF.

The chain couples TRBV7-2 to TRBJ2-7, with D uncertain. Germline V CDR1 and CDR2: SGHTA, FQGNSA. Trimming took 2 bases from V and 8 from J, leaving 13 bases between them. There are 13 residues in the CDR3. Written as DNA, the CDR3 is TGTGCCAGCAGCTTAACTCCAGACCAGCAGCAGTACTTC. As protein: CASSLTPDQQQYF.

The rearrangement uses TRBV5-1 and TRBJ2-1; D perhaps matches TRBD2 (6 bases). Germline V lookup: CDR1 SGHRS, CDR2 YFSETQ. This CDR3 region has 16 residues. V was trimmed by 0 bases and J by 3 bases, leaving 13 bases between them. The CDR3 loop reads CASSLGAGSRYNEQFF. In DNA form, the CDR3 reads TGCGCCAGCAGCTTGGGCGCCGGGAGCCGCTACAATGAGCAGTTCTTC.

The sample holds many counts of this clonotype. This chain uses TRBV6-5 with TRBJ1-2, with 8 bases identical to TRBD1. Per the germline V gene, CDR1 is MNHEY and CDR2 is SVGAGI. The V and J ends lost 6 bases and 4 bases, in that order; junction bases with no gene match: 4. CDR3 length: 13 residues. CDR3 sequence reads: CASRWDRRYGYTF. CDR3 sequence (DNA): TGTGCCAGCAGATGGGACAGGCGCTATGGCTACACCTTC.

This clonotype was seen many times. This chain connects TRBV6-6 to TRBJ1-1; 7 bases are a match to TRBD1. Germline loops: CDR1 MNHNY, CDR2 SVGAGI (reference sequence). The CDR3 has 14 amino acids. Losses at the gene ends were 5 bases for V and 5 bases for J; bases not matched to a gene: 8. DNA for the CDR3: TGTGCCAGCAGTCCCGGGGGGACAGTTACTGAAGCTTTCTTT. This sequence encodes CASSPGGTVTEAFF.

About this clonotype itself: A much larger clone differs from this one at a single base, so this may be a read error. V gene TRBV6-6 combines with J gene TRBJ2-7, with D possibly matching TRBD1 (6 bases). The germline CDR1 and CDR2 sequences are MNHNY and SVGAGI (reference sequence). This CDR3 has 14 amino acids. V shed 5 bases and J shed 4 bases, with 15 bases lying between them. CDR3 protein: CASSSCRGGYEQYF. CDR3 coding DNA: TGTGCCAGCAGTAGTTGCAGGGGTGGATACGAGCAGTACTTC.

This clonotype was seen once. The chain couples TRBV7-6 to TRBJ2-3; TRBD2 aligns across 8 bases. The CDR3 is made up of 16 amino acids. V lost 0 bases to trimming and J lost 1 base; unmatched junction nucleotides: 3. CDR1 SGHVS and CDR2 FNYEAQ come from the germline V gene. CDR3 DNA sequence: TGTGCCAGCAGCTTAGCTGCGGGACTAGGCACAGATACGCAGTATTTT. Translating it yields CASSLAAGLGTDTQYF. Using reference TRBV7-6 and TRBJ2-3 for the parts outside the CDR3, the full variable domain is GAGVSQSPRYKVTKRGQDVALRCDPISGHVSLYWYRQALGQGPEFLTYFNYEAQQDKSGLPNDRFSAERPEGSISTLTIQRTEQRDSAMYRCASSLAAGLGTDTQYFGPGTRLTVL.

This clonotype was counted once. Here the CDR3 reads CASSLGGSLKEKLFF. Here the CDR3 DNA reads TGCGCCAGCAGCTTGGGTGGCAGCTTAAAGGAAAAACTGTTTTTT. The chain employs TRBV5-1 and TRBJ1-4, with D unresolved. This CDR3 contains 15 residues. The V gene's germline CDR1 is SGHRS and CDR2 YFSETQ. The V and J ends lost 0 bases and 8 bases respectively, with 14 bases between them.